The sequence of this T cell receptor (beta chain) was determined in a study of early T cells in non-severe SARS-CoV-2 infection (dated by TCRdb to the early 2020s). General notes on the study: Because TCR sequencing relied on bulk RNA taken from unsorted whole blood, pairing of alpha and beta chains was not possible. On the study overall, not on this receptor specifically: VDJdb matching was skewed toward anti-spike CD8 responses and likely underestimated virus-specific expansions, missing private and CD4 specificities.

This clonotype was observed a handful of times. Its antigen is not yet known. Nothing much larger sits one base from this clone, and base qualities are not available. From its cysteine to its phenylalanine, the CDR3 spans 15 amino acids. The CDR3 DNA has 45 bases and is translated from base 1. Trimming at the junction amounts to 3 bases on V and 5 bases on J, and the germline ends lie 16 bases apart. Libraries came from 5' RACE. The sample was run on a NextSeq 500. The TCR library protocol attached unique molecular identifiers to individual cDNA molecules to correct for sequencing error and PCR bias. Both TCR alpha and beta chains were sequenced, and tight co-correlation was observed between alpha and beta sequence abundances in each sample. In the authors' own workflow: V gene, J gene and CDR3 annotation of TCR sequences was performed with Decombinator V4. TCRs were defined as expanded if a significant change between any two time points was detected under a Poisson model with p below 0.0001. TCR abundances were normalised to the total number of TCRs sequenced per sample and were expressed as counts per million. TRAV1-2 paired with TRAJ12, TRAJ20 or TRAJ33 defined MAIT TCRs, while TRAV10 paired with TRAJ18 defined iNKT TCRs. VDJdb, accessed on 1 November 2021, was searched for TCRs annotated for CMV, EBV and SARS-CoV-2, and TCRs annotated for more than one antigen were excluded. The public sequencing data were trimmed at Q25 with fastp and processed into clonotypes with MiXCR by TCRdb, which kept only in-frame beta chains. Every distinct CDR3 protein forms one entry, paired with its most common genes and DNA. These V and J calls are TCRdb output, not the study's own analysis. The sample profile shows 40,000 to 45,000 distinct CDR3 sequences; 12% of them were found once. Together, the top ten hold approximately 15% of the sample.

The study was a case-control design nested within a healthcare worker cohort in London, UK, with weekly nasopharyngeal swab PCR tests and blood sampling. Healthcare workers were recruited during the week of the UK lockdown, between 23 and 31 March 2020, and followed weekly for up to about 15 weeks. Sequencing was done on a sample of whole blood. This receptor was taken from an adult who was a healthcare worker with PCR-confirmed SARS-CoV-2 infection or an uninfected control (not recorded which). Recombination connected TRBV12-3 or TRBV12-4 to TRBJ2-5; TRBD2 is a weak D gene call, 5 bases matching. CDR3 protein: CASSFELAEGETQYF. The sequenced DNA is TGTGCCAGCAGTTTCGAGCTAGCTGAAGGCGAGACCCAGTACTTC.